These 29 T cell receptor beta chains were sequenced from one sample in a study of blood T cell repertoires in COVID-19. TCRdb's table, derived via immunoSEQ multiplex PCR, lists solely in-frame clones and lacks some. The table includes 150,000 to 200,000 clones, around four fifths detected once. Sequenced sample: peripheral blood. All receptors derive from a human donor in a cohort sampled during active COVID-19.

V gene TRBV4-3 combines with J gene TRBJ2-7, with D perhaps matching TRBD2 (5 bases). The CDR3 loop spans 15 amino acids. Per the germline V gene, CDR1 is LGHNA and CDR2 is YSLEER. With 1 base removed from V and 1 base from J, the gap between germline ends came to 11 bases. CDR3 loop: CASSQGRLLSYEQYF. Here the CDR3 DNA reads TGCGCCAGCAGCCAAGGAAGACTACTTTCCTACGAGCAGTACTTC.

The chain combines TRBV6-5 with TRBJ2-3, with 10 bases matching TRBD1. This CDR3 is 14 amino acids long. The germline gives CDR1 MNHEY, CDR2 SVGAGI. Trimming cost V 8 bases and J 4 bases; bases outside gene matches: 6. This chain's CDR3 is CASERDRGPDTQYF. CDR3 in DNA: TGTGCCAGCGAACGGGACAGGGGTCCAGATACGCAGTATTTT.

The gene calls are TRBV21-1 and TRBJ2-1; the table's D call TRBD1 went unverified against the DNA. TRBV21-1 is noted as a pseudogene. This CDR3 comprises 14 residues. Written as DNA, the CDR3 is TGTGCCAGCAGCAAAGACACAGGGGGCCGTGAGCAGTTCTTC. Amino acids: CASSKDTGGREQFF.

V is TRBV5-1 and J is TRBJ1-2; D remains unclear. CDR3 length: 13 amino acids. Germline CDR1 and CDR2: SGHRS and YFSETQ. V was trimmed by 0 bases and J by 6 bases, leaving 9 bases between them. CDR3 nucleotides: TGCGCCAGCAGCTTGGAGGTGAGGGATGGCTACACCTTC. Protein product: CASSLEVRDGYTF.

The chain is built from TRBV5-4 and TRBJ2-2; 8 bases are shared with TRBD2. V was clipped by 6 bases and J by 5 bases; unmatched bases: 0. Germline V gene sequence: CDR1 SGHNT, CDR2 YYREEE (reference sequence). The CDR3 covers 12 residues. The CDR3, as DNA: TGTGCCAGCAAGCGGGGGACCGGGGAGCTGTTTTTT. It yields the protein CASKRGTGELFF.

This chain joins TRBV9 and TRBJ1-3, with 8 bases that match TRBD1. Losses at the gene ends were 4 bases for V and 2 bases for J; bases not matched to a gene: 8. The CDR3 loop spans 16 amino acids. Germline V gene sequence: CDR1 SGDLS, CDR2 YYNGEE. The CDR3 region is CASSPDPRGPGNTIYF. CDR3 nucleotides: TGTGCCAGCAGCCCCGATCCCAGGGGGCCTGGAAACACCATATATTTT.

The chain joins TRBV27 to TRBJ1-1, with D unresolved. V was pared by 3 bases and J by 3 bases, with 14 bases between. In germline, CDR1 is MNHEY, CDR2 SMNVEV (reference sequence). The CDR3 contains 15 residues. The CDR3 protein is CASSFGRDPDTEAFF. CDR3 nucleotides: TGTGCCAGCAGTTTTGGTCGGGATCCAGACACTGAAGCTTTCTTT.

This rearrangement joins TRBV9 to TRBJ1-1, with 7 bases fitting TRBD1. Losses at the gene ends were 6 bases for V and 0 bases for J; bases not matched to a gene: 5. The germline V gene encodes CDR1 SGDLS and CDR2 YYNGEE. This CDR3 has 14 residues. CDR3 sequence reads: CASTKGQMNTEAFF. CDR3 nucleotide sequence: TGTGCCAGCACTAAGGGACAGATGAACACTGAAGCTTTCTTT.

V usage is TRBV10-2 and J usage is TRBJ2-5, with D tentatively TRBD1 (6 bases). The length of the CDR3 is 12 residues. The ends were cut back, 3 bases at V and 9 bases at J, with 11 bases in the middle. Germline CDR1 and CDR2: WSHSY and SAAADI. The CDR3 DNA reads as TGCGCCAGCAGTGATTCGACAGGTGCCCAGTACTTC. It encodes CASSDSTGAQYF.

As DNA, the CDR3 is TGTGCCAGCAGTCTTAGTGATGAGCAGTTCTTC. Amino acids: CASSLSDEQFF. The rearrangement joins TRBV27 to TRBJ2-1, with unresolved D. This CDR3 is built from 11 residues. Germline V gene sequence: CDR1 MNHEY, CDR2 SMNVEV (reference sequence). The V end was cut by 5 bases, the J end by 8 bases, with 7 bases between.

The CDR3 DNA is TGTGCCACCCAAGGGGCAGGGGAAGCTTTCTTT. Translated, it gives CATQGAGEAFF. V and J are TRBV10-3 and TRBJ1-1, with D maybe TRBD1 (5 bases). Trimming removed 10 bases at V and 8 bases at J, with 14 bases between. The CDR3 spans 11 residues. CDR1 is ENHRY, CDR2 SYGVKD, per germline.

This chain connects TRBV27 to TRBJ1-2; no definite D call. This CDR3 comprises 13 residues. Per the germline V gene, CDR1 is MNHEY and CDR2 is SMNVEV (reference sequence). Trimming removed 2 bases from V and 0 bases from J, with 4 bases in between. The CDR3 DNA reads as TGTGCCAGCAGTTTACGGGCTAACTATGGCTACACCTTC. Protein product: CASSLRANYGYTF.

The CDR3 sequence is CASSPGGQGLKPQHF. CDR3 DNA: TGTGCCAGCAGCCCCGGGGGACAGGGGTTGAAGCCCCAGCATTTT. The J gene is TRBJ1-5, the V gene TRBV11-2; 10 bases are a match to TRBD1. V dropped 5 bases and J dropped 8; count of bases not matched to a gene: 9. Germline assignment: CDR1 SGHAT and CDR2 FQNNGV. This CDR3 has 15 residues. Based on the CDR3 plus reference TRBV11-2 and TRBJ1-5, the full variable domain is EAGVAQSPRYKIIEKRQSVAFWCNPISGHATLYWYQQILGQGPKLLIQFQNNGVVDDSQLPKDRFSAERLKGVDSTLKIQPAKLEDSAVYLCASSPGGQGLKPQHFGDGTRLSIL.

This sequence joins TRBV7-9 and TRBJ1-6; no reliable D call. Germline V CDR1 and CDR2: SEHNR, FQNEAQ (reference sequence). With 3 bases removed from V and 4 bases from J, the gap between germline ends came to 7 bases. This CDR3 is 14 amino acids long. The CDR3 DNA follows: TGTGCCAGCAGCTTCACAGATTATAATTCACCCCTCCACTTT. This gives the protein CASSFTDYNSPLHF.

The genes are TRBV7-3 and TRBJ2-2, with D possibly matching TRBD2 (5 bases). With 5 bases removed from V and 0 bases from J, the gap between germline ends came to 16 bases. Germline CDR1 is SGHTA and CDR2 is FQGTGA. This CDR3 is built from 17 residues. CDR3 loop: CASSPRAVSANTGELFF. In DNA, the CDR3 is TGTGCCAGCAGCCCCAGAGCGGTTTCCGCGAACACCGGGGAGCTGTTTTTT. Full variable domain (remainder filled in from reference TRBV7-3 and TRBJ2-2): GAGVSQTPSNKVTEKGKYVELRCDPISGHTALYWYRQSLGQGPEFLIYFQGTGAADDSGLPNDRFFAVRPEGSVSTLKIQRTERGDSAVYLCASSPRAVSANTGELFFGEGSRLTVL.

The rearrangement uses TRBV24-1 and TRBJ1-2; D remains ambiguous. Trimming took off 3 bases at V and 4 bases at J, with 5 bases between the two ends. Germline CDR1 KGHDR, CDR2 SFDVKD. The CDR3 totals 12 residues. The CDR3 spells CATSDGFYGYTF. CDR3 bases: TGTGCCACCAGTGATGGCTTCTATGGCTACACCTTC.

V gene TRBV5-1 combines with J gene TRBJ2-1, with D perhaps TRBD2 (6 bases). The CDR3 totals 14 residues. V was shortened by 3 bases and J by 9 bases, with 16 bases between the two germline ends. Per germline, CDR1 SGHRS and CDR2 YFSETQ. CDR3 region: CASSSGVGVGEQFF. CDR3 coding DNA: TGCGCCAGCAGCTCGGGGGTCGGGGTCGGTGAGCAGTTCTTC. Supplemented by reference TRBV5-1 and TRBJ2-1, the full variable domain reads KAGVTQTPRYLIKTRGQQVTLSCSPISGHRSVSWYQQTPGQGLQFLFEYFSETQRNKGNFPGRFSGRQFSNSRSEMNVSTLELGDSALYLCASSSGVGVGEQFFGPGTRLTVL.

The V and J genes are TRBV9 and TRBJ2-1; 9 bases fit TRBD2. V dropped 3 bases and J dropped 4; count of bases not matched to a gene: 11. CDR3 length: 17 amino acids. In germline, CDR1 is SGDLS, CDR2 YYNGEE. As DNA, the CDR3 is TGTGCCAGCAGCGGGGATTCCCTAGCGGGGAGGTACAATGAGCAGTTCTTC. Translating gives CASSGDSLAGRYNEQFF.

This clone was seen just once. This rearrangement joins TRBV3-1 (or the pseudogene TRBV3-2) to TRBJ2-7, with 13 bases that match TRBD2. Germline CDR1 reads LGHDT; CDR2 reads YNNKEL (reference sequence). V trimming: 4 bases; J trimming: 0 bases; junction bases outside the gene matches: 3. CDR3 size: 16 residues. CDR3 coding DNA: TGTGCCAGCAGCCTAGGACTAGCGGGGGCCTCCTACGAGCAGTACTTC. Residues: CASSLGLAGASYEQYF.

This clone was recorded only once. The chain uses TRBV3-1 (or the pseudogene TRBV3-2) and TRBJ2-1; 12 nucleotides agree with TRBD2. CDR1 is LGHDT and CDR2 is YNNKEL in the germline V gene (reference sequence). The CDR3 covers 18 residues. J was trimmed by 2 bases and V by 4 bases; bases with no gene match: 9. CDR3 DNA sequence: TGTGCCAGCAGCCCACCATCAGGACTAGCGGGGACCTACAATGAGCAGTTCTTC. This translates into CASSPPSGLAGTYNEQFF.

This clone occurred once. The chain recombines TRBV5-1 with TRBJ2-3, with 7 bases that match TRBD1. CDR3 length equals 14 residues. Germline-derived CDR1 and CDR2 are SGHRS and YFSETQ. The junction had 6 bases not matched to a gene; V was cut back by 3 bases and J by 5 bases. CDR3 sequence: CASSYETGEDTQYF. CDR3 coding DNA: TGCGCCAGCAGCTATGAAACAGGGGAAGATACGCAGTATTTT.

The V call is TRBV9, the J call TRBJ2-3; D might be TRBD1 (5 bases). There are 12 residues in the CDR3. Germline CDR1 is SGDLS and CDR2 is YYNGEE. The V end was cut by 4 bases, the J end by 5 bases, with 8 bases between. Here the CDR3 DNA reads TGTGCCAGCAGCACTACAGGAGATACGCAGTATTTT. This gives the protein CASSTTGDTQYF. Variable domain in full (rest from reference TRBV9 and TRBJ2-3): DSGVTQTPKHLITATGQRVTLRCSPRSGDLSVYWYQQSLDQGLQFLIQYYNGEERAKGNILERFSAQQFPDLHSELNLSSLELGDSALYFCASSTTGDTQYFGPGTRLTVL.

V and J are TRBV30 and TRBJ1-5; TRBD1 agrees at 9 bases. J gave up 4 bases and V 3 bases, and 7 bases lay outside the gene matches. The CDR3 runs to 15 residues. The germline V gene has CDR1 GTSNPN and CDR2 SVGIG (reference sequence). The CDR3, as DNA: TGTGCCTGGAGGAGAGGGACAGGGCTTAATCAGCCCCAGCATTTT. It encodes CAWRRGTGLNQPQHF.

The chain has TRBV7-8 and TRBJ2-5; 10 positions match TRBD1. This CDR3 is 16 amino acids long. The junction had 9 bases not matched to a gene; V was cut back by 1 base and J by 7 bases. Germline values: CDR1 SGHVS, CDR2 FQNEAQ. DNA for the CDR3: TGTGCCAGCAGCTTAGATTGGACAGGGGGATTAGGGACCCAGTACTTC. This gives the protein CASSLDWTGGLGTQYF.

V is TRBV10-3 and J is TRBJ2-3; TRBD2 aligns across 12 bases. This CDR3 region has 15 residues. The germline V gene encodes CDR1 ENHRY and CDR2 SYGVKD. Losses at the gene ends were 4 bases for V and 4 bases for J; bases not matched to a gene: 3. The CDR3 is CAISASGGAPDTQYF. DNA for the CDR3: TGTGCCATCAGTGCTAGCGGGGGGGCCCCAGATACGCAGTATTTT.

The chain uses TRBV24-1 and TRBJ2-1; 10 bases are shared with TRBD1. V was pared by 4 bases and J by 7 bases, with 6 bases of the junction left unmatched. The germline V gene has CDR1 KGHDR and CDR2 SFDVKD. The CDR3 sequence is 15 residues long. This CDR3 reads CATSDPGQGLNEQFF. CDR3 nucleotide sequence: TGTGCCACCAGTGACCCGGGACAGGGGTTGAATGAGCAGTTCTTC.

The J gene is TRBJ2-3, the V gene TRBV7-2, with 7 bases identical to TRBD2. Trimming removed 5 bases from V and 5 bases from J; junction bases left unmatched: 1. This CDR3 spans 12 amino acids. CDR1 is SGHTA and CDR2 is FQGNSA in the germline V gene. CDR3: CASSPSGDTQYF. The CDR3 bases are TGTGCCAGCAGCCCTAGCGGAGATACGCAGTATTTT.

This clone has more than one count but fewer than ten. The V and J genes are TRBV5-4 and TRBJ2-3; D remains unclear. Germline loops: CDR1 SGHNT, CDR2 YYREEE (reference sequence). The CDR3 is made up of 15 amino acids. V was clipped by 0 bases and J by 2 bases, with 10 bases between them. As DNA, the CDR3 is TGTGCCAGCAGCTTGGAAGGCCAGGTCACAGATACGCAGTATTTT. Encoded protein: CASSLEGQVTDTQYF. Full variable domain (rest looked up from reference TRBV5-4 and TRBJ2-3): ETGVTQSPTHLIKTRGQQVTLRCSSQSGHNTVSWYQQALGQGPQFIFQYYREEENGRGNFPPRFSGLQFPNYSSELNVNALELDDSALYLCASSLEGQVTDTQYFGPGTRLTVL.

V gene TRBV5-1 combines with J gene TRBJ1-1; 7 positions match TRBD1. V gave up 4 bases and J gave up 3 bases; unmatched junction bases: 3. CDR3 length equals 13 residues. Germline V lookup: CDR1 SGHRS, CDR2 YFSETQ. The CDR3 sequence: CASSTQGDTEAFF. The CDR3 coding sequence is TGCGCCAGCAGCACCCAGGGGGACACTGAAGCTTTCTTT.